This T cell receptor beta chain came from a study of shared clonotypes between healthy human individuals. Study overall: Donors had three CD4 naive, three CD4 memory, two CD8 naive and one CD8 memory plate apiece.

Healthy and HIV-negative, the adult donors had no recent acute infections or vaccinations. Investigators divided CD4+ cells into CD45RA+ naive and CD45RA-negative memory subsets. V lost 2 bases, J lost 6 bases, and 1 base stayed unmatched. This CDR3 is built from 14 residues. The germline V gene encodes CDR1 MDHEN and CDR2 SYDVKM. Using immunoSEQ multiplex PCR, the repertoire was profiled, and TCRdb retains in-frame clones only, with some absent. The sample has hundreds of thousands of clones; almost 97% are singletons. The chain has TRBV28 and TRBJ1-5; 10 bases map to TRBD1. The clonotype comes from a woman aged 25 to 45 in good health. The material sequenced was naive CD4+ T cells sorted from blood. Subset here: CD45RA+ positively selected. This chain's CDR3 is CASSLRDRGQPQHF. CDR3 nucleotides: TGTGCCAGCAGTTTAAGGGACAGGGGTCAGCCCCAGCATTTT.